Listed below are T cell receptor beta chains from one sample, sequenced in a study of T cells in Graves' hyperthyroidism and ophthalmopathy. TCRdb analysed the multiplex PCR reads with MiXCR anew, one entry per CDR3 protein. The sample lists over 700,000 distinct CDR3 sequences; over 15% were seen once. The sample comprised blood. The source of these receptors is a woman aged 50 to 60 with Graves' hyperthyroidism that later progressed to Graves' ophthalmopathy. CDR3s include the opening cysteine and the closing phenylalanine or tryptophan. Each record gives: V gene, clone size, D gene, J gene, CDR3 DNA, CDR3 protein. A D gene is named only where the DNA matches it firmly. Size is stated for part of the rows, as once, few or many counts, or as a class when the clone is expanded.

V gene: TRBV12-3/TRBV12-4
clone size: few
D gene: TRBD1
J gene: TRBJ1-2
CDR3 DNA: TGTGCCAGCAGTTTCCCAGGGGGATATTCTGGCTACACCTTC
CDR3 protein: CASSFPGGYSGYTF

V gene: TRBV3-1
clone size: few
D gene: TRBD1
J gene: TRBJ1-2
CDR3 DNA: TGTGCCAGCAGCCCAAGGACAGGGGACCACTATGGCTACACCTTC
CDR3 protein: CASSPRTGDHYGYTF

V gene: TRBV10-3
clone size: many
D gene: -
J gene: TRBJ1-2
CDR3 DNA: TGTGCCATCAGTCCAGAGGGGGGGTATGGCTACACCTTC
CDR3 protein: CAISPEGGYGYTF

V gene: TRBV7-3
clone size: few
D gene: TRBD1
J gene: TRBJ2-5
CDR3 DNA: TGTGCCAGCAGCCATAAAGGACAGGGAGAGACCCAGTACTTC
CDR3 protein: CASSHKGQGETQYF

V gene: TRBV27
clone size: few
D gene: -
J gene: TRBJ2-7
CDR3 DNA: TGTGCCAGCAGTTTAGGTCCAGGGCCCTACGAGCAGTACTTC
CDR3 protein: CASSLGPGPYEQYF

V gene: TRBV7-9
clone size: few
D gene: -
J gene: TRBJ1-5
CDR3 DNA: TGTGCCAGCAGCTTAGGTGCTGCCCATAGCAATCAGCCCCAGCATTTT
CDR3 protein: CASSLGAAHSNQPQHF

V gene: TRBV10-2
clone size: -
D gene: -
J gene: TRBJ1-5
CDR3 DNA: TGCGCCAGCAGTGATACCTCCCCCAATCAGCCCCAGCATTTT
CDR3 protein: CASSDTSPNQPQHF

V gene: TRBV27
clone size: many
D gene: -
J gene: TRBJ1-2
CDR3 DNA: TGTGCCAGCAGTTTAAGGCGCAGGACAACTAACTATGGCTACACCTTC
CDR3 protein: CASSLRRRTTNYGYTF

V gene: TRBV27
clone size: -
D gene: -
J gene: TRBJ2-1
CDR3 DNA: TGTGCCAGCAGTTTATCGTTATCTCAGGACGGTAATGAGCAGTTCTTC
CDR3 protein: CASSLSLSQDGNEQFF

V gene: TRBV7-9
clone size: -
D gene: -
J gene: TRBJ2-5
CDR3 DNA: TGTGCCAGCAGCTTAGTAAGGGGGAAGCAAGAGACCCAGTACTTC
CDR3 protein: CASSLVRGKQETQYF

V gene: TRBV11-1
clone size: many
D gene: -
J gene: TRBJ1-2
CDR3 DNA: TGTGCCAGCAGCTCCGGGCAGGGAAACTATGGCTACACCTTC
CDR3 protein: CASSSGQGNYGYTF

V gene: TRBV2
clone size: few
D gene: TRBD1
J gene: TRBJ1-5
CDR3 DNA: TGTGCCAGCAGACAGGGGGCGATTGTACAGCCCCAGCATTTT
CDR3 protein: CASRQGAIVQPQHF

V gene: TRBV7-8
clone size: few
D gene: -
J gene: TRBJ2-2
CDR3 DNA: TGTGCCAGCAGCAACCCCCGGTGGAGGGTAGCGAACACCGGGGAGCTGTTTTTT
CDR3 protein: CASSNPRWRVANTGELFF

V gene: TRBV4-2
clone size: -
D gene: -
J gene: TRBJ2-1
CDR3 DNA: TGTGCCAGCAGCCAAGATAGAGGGCGAACCTCCTACAATGAGCAGTTCTTC
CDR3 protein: CASSQDRGRTSYNEQFF

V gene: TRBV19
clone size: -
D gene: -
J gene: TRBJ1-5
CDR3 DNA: TGTGCCAGCGAGGGCGGGGGAGCCCCCAATCAGCCCCAGCATTTT
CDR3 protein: CASEGGGAPNQPQHF

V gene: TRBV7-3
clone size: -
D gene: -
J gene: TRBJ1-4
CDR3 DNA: TGTGCCAGCAGCGAGACTGGGAATGAAAAACTGTTTTTT
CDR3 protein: CASSETGNEKLFF

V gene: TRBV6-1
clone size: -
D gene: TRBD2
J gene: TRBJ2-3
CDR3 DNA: TGTGCCAGCAGGTCGCCGGGACTAGCGGTCACAGATACGCAGTATTTT
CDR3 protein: CASRSPGLAVTDTQYF

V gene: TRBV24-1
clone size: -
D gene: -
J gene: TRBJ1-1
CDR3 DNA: TGTGCCACCAAACAAACAGGGAACACTGAAGCTTTCTTT
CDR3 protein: CATKQTGNTEAFF

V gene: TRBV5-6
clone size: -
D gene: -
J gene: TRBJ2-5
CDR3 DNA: TGTGCCAGCAGCTTGGGCAGCAGGTGGGAGACCCAGTACTTC
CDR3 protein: CASSLGSRWETQYF

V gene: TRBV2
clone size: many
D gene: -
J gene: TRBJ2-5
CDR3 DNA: TGTGCCAGTGGGCAGGAAGAGACCCAGTACTTC
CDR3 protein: CASGQEETQYF

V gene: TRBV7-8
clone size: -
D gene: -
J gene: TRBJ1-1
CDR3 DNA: TGTGCCAGCAGCTTTCCTCAGAACACTGAAGCTTTCTTT
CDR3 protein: CASSFPQNTEAFF

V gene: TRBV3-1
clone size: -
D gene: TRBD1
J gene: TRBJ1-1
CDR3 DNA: TGTGCCAGCAGCCAAGATAGGGACAGGGGGCCGGGAGCTTTCTTT
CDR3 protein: CASSQDRDRGPGAFF

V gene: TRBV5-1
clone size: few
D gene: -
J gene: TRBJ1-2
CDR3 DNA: TGCGCCAGCAGCCCTCCGGCGGCCAACTATGGCTACACCTTC
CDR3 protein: CASSPPAANYGYTF

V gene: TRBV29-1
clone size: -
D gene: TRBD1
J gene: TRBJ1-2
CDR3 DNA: TGCAGCGTTGGTGACAGGGCAGCTAACTATGGCTACACCTTC
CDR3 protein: CSVGDRAANYGYTF

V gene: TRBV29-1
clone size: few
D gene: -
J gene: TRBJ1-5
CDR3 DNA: TGCAGCGTTGAAGAACCCGGCAGCTATAGCAATCAGCCCCAGCATTTT
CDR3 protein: CSVEEPGSYSNQPQHF

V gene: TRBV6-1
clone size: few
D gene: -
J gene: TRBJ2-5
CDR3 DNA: TGTGCCAGCAGCCCTATCCCCTTCGGGCGGTCAGAGACCCAGTACTTC
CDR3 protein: CASSPIPFGRSETQYF

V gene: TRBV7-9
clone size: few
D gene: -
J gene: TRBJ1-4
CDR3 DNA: TGTGCCAGCAGCTTAGAGGGGACTCTTAATGAAAAACTGTTTTTT
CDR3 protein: CASSLEGTLNEKLFF

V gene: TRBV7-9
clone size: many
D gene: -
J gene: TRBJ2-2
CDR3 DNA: TGTGCCAGCAGCTTGCGTCCCGGGGAGCTGTTTTTT
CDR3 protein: CASSLRPGELFF

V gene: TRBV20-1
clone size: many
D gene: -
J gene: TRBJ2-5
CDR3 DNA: TGCAGTGCTAGAGTCCAAGAGACCCAGTACTTC
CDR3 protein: CSARVQETQYF

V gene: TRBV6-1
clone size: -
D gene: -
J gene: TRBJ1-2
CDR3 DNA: TGTGCCAGCAGTCTTCAGGGAGCACGGGACTATGGCTACACCTTC
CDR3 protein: CASSLQGARDYGYTF

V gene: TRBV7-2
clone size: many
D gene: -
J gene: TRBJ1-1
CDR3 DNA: TGTGCCAGCAGCCCTCTACTAGGGCTGGAAACTGAAGCTTTCTTT
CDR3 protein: CASSPLLGLETEAFF

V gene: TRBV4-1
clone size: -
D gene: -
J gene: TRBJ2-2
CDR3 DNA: TGCGCCAACAGCCAAGTGGCGGACCGACGCACCGGGGAGCTGTTTTTT
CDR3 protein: CANSQVADRRTGELFF